This T cell receptor beta chain came from a study of metastatic and nonmetastatic thyroid tumors. General study findings and limits: It was reportedly found that TCR beta diversity was significantly higher in malignant thyroid tumors than in benign nodules, a difference seen in both blood and tumor samples.

Every patient was untreated before thyroid surgery. Points on this clone: Its antigen is unknown.

Original analysis: A papillary thyroid cancer distant-metastasis classifier was built from CDR3 differences across clinicopathological groups. Using MiXCR, TCRdb reanalyzed the PCR reads. These V and J calls are TCRdb output, not the study's own analysis. The sample shows tens of thousands of clones, about 32% of them seen only once. This CDR3 is built from 16 residues. The germline V and J ends were trimmed by 2 bases and 0 bases, with 13 bases remaining between them. Per germline, CDR1 LNHDA and CDR2 SQIVND (reference sequence). The chain employs TRBV19 and TRBJ1-2; the D is unclear. The source material was tumor tissue. The receptor's source is a female donor with papillary thyroid cancer or a benign thyroid nodule (not recorded which). Some clones in this sample may be carry-over from other donors' samples. CDR3 DNA: TGTGCCAGTAGTATACTTCCAGGACGAACTAACTATGGCTACACCTTC. Its translation is CASSILPGRTNYGYTF.